Listed here are 14 T cell receptor beta chains from one sample, sequenced in a study of tumor-infiltrating lymphocytes in primary liver carcinoma. The study co-extracted DNA and RNA from about 20-30 mg of unsorted bulk tissue. Synthesis of TCR beta cDNA was carried out from about 500 ng total RNA with a constant-region primer. Library construction for TCR beta comprised three nested multiplex PCR rounds performed with slightly modified ARM-PCR. A C-beta reverse primer and TRBV1-TRBV30 forward primers served in each of the first two PCR rounds, at approximately 10 cycles apiece. TCRdb analysed the multiplex PCR reads with MiXCR anew, one entry per CDR3 protein. The table shows approximately 73,000 distinct CDR3 sequences, with approximately 74% occurring only once. Sequenced: liver tumor tissue from sampling region 4. The subset: tumor region T4, right-lateral pole. Receptor source: a man aged 40-49 years with primary liver carcinoma and hepatitis B virus infection.

This chain connects TRBV7-3 to TRBJ2-1; 7 positions match TRBD2. This CDR3 has 15 amino acids. Germline loops: CDR1 SGHTA, CDR2 FQGTGA. V was clipped by 2 bases and J by 8 bases; unmatched bases: 9. For the CDR3, the DNA is TGTGCCAGCAGCTTAGGCGGGAGTAATGGGGATGAGCAGTTCTTC. The encoded protein is CASSLGGSNGDEQFF.

The rearrangement joins TRBV4-2 to TRBJ2-7; 13 positions agree with TRBD2. The germline CDR1 and CDR2 sequences are LGHNA and YNFKEQ. The CDR3 is 17 amino acids. CDR3 amino acids: CVATGLAGVYKSYEQYF. DNA for the CDR3: TGTGTCGCCACTGGACTAGCGGGAGTTTACAAGTCCTACGAGCAGTACTTC.

The genes are TRBV28 and TRBJ2-2; D may match TRBD1 or TRBD2 (5 bases each). V lost 3 bases, J lost 7 bases, and 18 bases lay in between. The CDR3 covers 16 residues. Looked up from germline, CDR1 is MDHEN and CDR2 is SYDVKM. CDR3 loop: CASSFGLQGVGGELFF. Here the CDR3 DNA reads TGTGCCAGCAGTTTTGGACTTCAGGGAGTTGGCGGGGAGCTGTTTTTT.

Of note for this clonotype: This clone may be a read error of a much larger clone one base away. The chain couples TRBV10-2 to TRBJ2-5; weak D call: TRBD1 (6 bases). The CDR3 contains 16 residues. Trimming shortened V by 3 bases and J by 7 bases, and 21 bases separated the two germline ends. Per the germline V gene, CDR1 is WSHSY and CDR2 is SAAADI. CDR3 DNA sequence: TGCGCCAGCAGTGAAGGACAGAGACTACAAGAGATGACCCAGTACTTC. Protein sequence: CASSEGQRLQEMTQYF.

In regard to this clonotype: The missing conserved phenylalanine or tryptophan at the end of this CDR3 makes a read error likely. The V gene is TRBV4-1, the J gene TRBJ1-5; 9 nucleotides match TRBD1. Germline CDR1 reads MGHRA; CDR2 reads YSYEKL. V shed 4 bases, J shed 3 bases, and the junction held 13 bases outside the gene matches. CDR3 length: 18 residues. This chain's CDR3 is CASSRQGTGGDVNQPQHL. The CDR3 nucleotides are TGCGCCAGCAGCCGACAAGGAACAGGGGGCGATGTCAATCAGCCCCAGCATCTT.

On this clonotype itself: Compared with germline, one end of the junction differs, possibly owing to a read error. This chain joins TRBV4-1 and TRBJ1-5; a weak D match, TRBD1 (6 bases). The CDR3 sequence is 15 residues long. Germline V gives CDR1 MGHRA, CDR2 YSYEKL. The CDR3 coding sequence is TGCGTCAGCGGTCCAGGGGAGGTTGGTCTTCAACCCCAGCATTTT. Translating gives CVSGPGEVGLQPQHF.

Regarding this clonotype: As the CDR3 is not closed by the conserved phenylalanine or tryptophan, this likely results from a read error. The rearrangement links TRBV11-2 to TRBJ2-2; TRBD2 matches at 10 bases. Germline loops: CDR1 SGHAT, CDR2 FQNNGV. The CDR3 consists of 17 residues. The CDR3 DNA is TGTAGCAGCAGCGGAGGACTAGCGGAGCGGAACACCGGGGAGCTGTTTTAT. Its protein product is CSSSGGLAERNTGELFY.

As to this clonotype: The junction and the germline gene differ at one end; a read error may be behind it. The V gene is TRBV10-2, the J gene TRBJ1-2; possible D gene TRBD1, 5 bases. Germline V gene data show CDR1 as WSHSY and CDR2 as SAAADI. The CDR3 consists of 15 residues. CDR3 nucleotides: TGCGCCAGCAGTGATTGGACAAGGGGCCTCGTTGGCTACATCTTC. It encodes CASSDWTRGLVGYIF.

Remarks on this clonotype: A much larger clone differs from this one at a single base, so this may be a read error. The chain is built from TRBV28 and TRBJ2-5; D is unclear. The CDR3 loop spans 13 amino acids. In germline, CDR1 is MDHEN, CDR2 SYDVKM. Deletions cut 6 bases from V and 4 bases from J, with 12 bases between. The CDR3, as DNA: TGTGCCAGCAGGAGAGGTGGTATAGAGACCCAGTACTTC. Encoded protein: CASRRGGIETQYF.

Note on this clonotype: The junction and the germline gene differ at one end; a read error may be behind it. The rearrangement uses TRBV4-1 and TRBJ2-6; D gene unclear. The CDR3 totals 16 residues. CDR1 is MGHRA, CDR2 YSYEKL, per germline. CDR3 in DNA: TGCACCAGCAGCCAAGGAGTAGGGACTGGGGCCAACGTCCTGACTTTC. This gives the protein CTSSQGVGTGANVLTF.

V is TRBV30 and J is TRBJ1-1; D is uncertain. The CDR3 has 12 amino acids. Germline CDR1 is GTSNPN and CDR2 is SVGIG (reference sequence). V was cut by 8 bases and J by 3 bases, with 13 bases left in between. The CDR3 protein is CARSTRDTEAFF. Written as DNA, the CDR3 is TGTGCCAGGTCAACAAGGGACACTGAAGCTTTCTTT.

Note on this clonotype: The junction and the germline gene differ at one end; a read error may be behind it. This chain joins TRBV7-8 and TRBJ2-7, with TRBD1 as a possible D gene (5 bases). Looked up from germline, CDR1 is SGHVS and CDR2 is FQNEAQ. CDR3 length equals 16 residues. The CDR3 region is CASNLRTQTVSYEQYF. The CDR3 nucleotides read TGCGCCAGCAACTTACGGACCCAGACAGTCTCCTACGAGCAGTACTTC.

In its sample, this clonotype ranks as medium-sized. The chain has TRBV29-1 and TRBJ2-4; weak D call: TRBD1 (5 bases). V lost 2 bases and J 9 bases, leaving 17 bases between the germline ends. The CDR3 sequence is 14 residues long. Per the germline V gene, CDR1 is SQVTM and CDR2 is ANQGSEA. The CDR3 sequence: CSVELRGLGGIQYF. The CDR3 DNA reads as TGCAGCGTTGAACTAAGGGGCCTCGGCGGCATTCAGTACTTC.

As concerns this clonotype: Likely a read error: the CDR3 ends without its conserved phenylalanine or tryptophan. The CDR3 nucleotides read TGTACCAGCAGCCGAAGGCCAGGGGGCGAGGAGACACAGTACTTA. Translating gives CTSSRRPGGEETQYL. This sequence joins TRBV11-2 and TRBJ2-5, with 8 nucleotides matching TRBD1. Germline-derived CDR1 and CDR2 are SGHAT and FQNNGV. This CDR3 has 15 amino acids.